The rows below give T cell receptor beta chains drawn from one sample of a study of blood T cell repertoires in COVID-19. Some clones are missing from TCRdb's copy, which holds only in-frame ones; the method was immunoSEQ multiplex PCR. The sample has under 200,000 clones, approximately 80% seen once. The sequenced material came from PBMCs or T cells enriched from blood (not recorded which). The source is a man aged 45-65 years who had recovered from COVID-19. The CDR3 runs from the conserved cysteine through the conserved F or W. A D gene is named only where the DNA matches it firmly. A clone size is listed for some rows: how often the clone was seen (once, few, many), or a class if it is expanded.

DNA: TGTGCCAGCAGTTTATTAGGGACAATATATGGCTACACCTTC
CDR3: CASSLLGTIYGYTF
V: TRBV28
D: .
size: .
J: TRBJ1-2

DNA: TGTGCCAGCAGAAATACAGGGAGTAATTCCATCTATGGCTACACCTTC
CDR3: CASRNTGSNSIYGYTF
V: TRBV7-2
D: .
size: .
J: TRBJ1-2

DNA: TGCGCCAGCAGCGTTGGCGGGATCTTAAATGAGCAGTTCTTC
CDR3: CASSVGGILNEQFF
V: TRBV5-1
D: .
size: .
J: TRBJ2-1

DNA: TGTGCCACCAGCAGAGGAGTCCTAGCTTCAACAGATACGCAGTATTTT
CDR3: CATSRGVLASTDTQYF
V: TRBV15
D: .
size: .
J: TRBJ2-3

DNA: TGTGCCAGCTCGGGACAGGGGTACAATGAGCAGTTCTTC
CDR3: CASSGQGYNEQFF
V: TRBV5-4
D: TRBD1
size: .
J: TRBJ2-1

DNA: TGCAGTGCTAGTAGACGGCGGGGCACCTACGAGCAGTACTTC
CDR3: CSASRRRGTYEQYF
V: TRBV20-1
D: .
size: .
J: TRBJ2-7

DNA: TGTGCCAGCAGCCTTGGACAGGGAGTAACAGATACGCAGTATTTT
CDR3: CASSLGQGVTDTQYF
V: TRBV7-9
D: TRBD1
size: .
J: TRBJ2-3

DNA: TGCGCCAGCAGCTTGGTTTCCCGGGAGACCCAGTACTTC
CDR3: CASSLVSRETQYF
V: TRBV5-1
D: .
size: .
J: TRBJ2-5

DNA: TGTGCCAGCAGTTCCCAGAACACCGGGGAGCTGTTTTTT
CDR3: CASSSQNTGELFF
V: TRBV28
D: .
size: .
J: TRBJ2-2

DNA: TGTGCCAGCAGCACCCAGGGGGCGCCCCCAGAGACCCAGTACTTC
CDR3: CASSTQGAPPETQYF
V: TRBV7-7
D: TRBD1
size: .
J: TRBJ2-5

DNA: TGTGCCACCGTCCAGGGACTTTACTATGGCTACACCTTC
CDR3: CATVQGLYYGYTF
V: TRBV28
D: .
size: .
J: TRBJ1-2

DNA: TGTGCCAGCAGCTCGCCGGGACTAGCGGGAGACGAGCAGTACTTC
CDR3: CASSSPGLAGDEQYF
V: TRBV13
D: TRBD2
size: .
J: TRBJ2-7

DNA: TGTGCCAGCAAGCGGGATGCGAATCAAGAGACCCAGTACTTC
CDR3: CASKRDANQETQYF
V: TRBV2
D: TRBD2
size: .
J: TRBJ2-5

DNA: TGTGCCAGCAGCACCGACCGAGGAGGGCCTACCGGGGAGCTGTTTTTT
CDR3: CASSTDRGGPTGELFF
V: TRBV5-5
D: .
size: .
J: TRBJ2-2

DNA: TGTGCCAGTAGTTTTCTTCCGGGACAGGGGGCATACGAGCAGTACTTC
CDR3: CASSFLPGQGAYEQYF
V: TRBV19
D: TRBD1
size: .
J: TRBJ2-7

DNA: TGCGCCAGCAGCTCCCGGACAGGGGGAGAGGCCAAAAACATTCAGTACTTC
CDR3: CASSSRTGGEAKNIQYF
V: TRBV5-1
D: TRBD1
size: .
J: TRBJ2-4

DNA: TGTGCCAGCAGCCAAGAATTCGGTGAGGAAAAACTGTTTTTT
CDR3: CASSQEFGEEKLFF
V: TRBV3-1/TRBV3-2
D: .
size: once
J: TRBJ1-4

DNA: TGTGCCAGCAGCTTGGGGGGGGGCCTGAACACTGAAGCTTTCTTT
CDR3: CASSLGGGLNTEAFF
V: TRBV7-2
D: .
size: .
J: TRBJ1-1

DNA: TGCGCCAGCAGCCAAGAATGGACAGGGGATTGGTATGGCTACACCTTC
CDR3: CASSQEWTGDWYGYTF
V: TRBV4-1
D: TRBD1
size: .
J: TRBJ1-2

DNA: TGTGCTGTCCGTAACTCTGGAAACACCATATATTTT
CDR3: CAVRNSGNTIYF
V: TRBV30
D: .
size: .
J: TRBJ1-3

DNA: .
CDR3: CASSSSTGISNQPQHF
V: TRBV6-5
D: .
size: once
J: TRBJ1-5

DNA: TGTGCCAGCAGCTTAGTTCAGGCCTACGAGCAGTACTTC
CDR3: CASSLVQAYEQYF
V: TRBV11-2
D: .
size: few
J: TRBJ2-7

DNA: TGTGCCAGCAGTCCACAGGGGGCAGATGGCTACACCTTC
CDR3: CASSPQGADGYTF
V: TRBV14
D: TRBD1
size: few
J: TRBJ1-2

DNA: TGTGCCAGCAGCTTCCGACAGGGAGTACAAGAGACCCAGTACTTC
CDR3: CASSFRQGVQETQYF
V: TRBV3-1/TRBV3-2
D: TRBD1
size: .
J: TRBJ2-5

DNA: TGCAGCGTGAGACTAGCGGGAGGAATGAATGAGCAGTTCTTC
CDR3: CSVRLAGGMNEQFF
V: TRBV29-1
D: TRBD2
size: few
J: TRBJ2-1

DNA: TGCGCCAGCAGCCCGGCAGGGGGTATCGCTGAAGCTTTCTTT
CDR3: CASSPAGGIAEAFF
V: TRBV5-1
D: TRBD1
size: .
J: TRBJ1-1

DNA: TGTGCCAGCAGTCCCCGAGGTTTCGAGCAGTACTTC
CDR3: CASSPRGFEQYF
V: TRBV6-2/TRBV6-3
D: .
size: .
J: TRBJ2-7

DNA: TGTGCCAGCAGCTTTCCAGGGGGGTTCGGAGAGACCCAGTACTTC
CDR3: CASSFPGGFGETQYF
V: TRBV5-4
D: .
size: .
J: TRBJ2-5

DNA: TGCGCCAGCAGCTTGGGGACAGGGGAAGAGACCCAGTACTTC
CDR3: CASSLGTGEETQYF
V: TRBV5-1
D: TRBD1
size: .
J: TRBJ2-5

DNA: TGTGCCAGCAGCCCGAACCCCTCGGGACAGGGGGCAGGGGTAGCTTTCTTT
CDR3: CASSPNPSGQGAGVAFF
V: TRBV9
D: TRBD1
size: once
J: TRBJ1-1